This passage covers 13 T cell receptor beta chains from one sample sequenced in a study of radiation and T cells in renal cell carcinoma. Noted time point: blood 4 weeks post-SBRT, at nephrectomy. Stated treatment: 15 Gy SBRT to primary tumor, nephrectomy 4 weeks later. Libraries were prepared by immunoSEQ multiplex PCR; TCRdb keeps only in-frame clonotypes and omits some of them. The data hold around 170,000 clones, with 88% observed a single time. Sample: blood, taken from a patient whose treatment included radiotherapy and nephrectomy. These receptors were taken from a woman between 45 and 65 years old with renal cell carcinoma.

The chain recombines TRBV19 with TRBJ1-2; TRBD1 matches at 10 bases. Germline values: CDR1 LNHDA, CDR2 SQIVND (reference sequence). V shed 5 bases and J 3 bases; nucleotides not matched to a gene: 6. The CDR3 loop spans 15 amino acids. CDR3 in DNA: TGTGCCAGTAGTTCCAAGACAGGGGGCGACTATGGCTACACCTTC. Translating it yields CASSSKTGGDYGYTF.

The chain carries TRBV7-9 and TRBJ2-1; D is possibly TRBD1 (7 bases). Germline V lookup: CDR1 SEHNR, CDR2 FQNEAQ (reference sequence). This CDR3 has 16 residues. V gave up 0 bases and J gave up 2 bases, with 11 bases separating them. CDR3 sequence (DNA): TGTGCCAGCAGCTTAGCGCAGGGGGGTACCTACAATGAGCAGTTCTTC. Residues: CASSLAQGGTYNEQFF.

The gene calls are TRBV6-6 and TRBJ2-3; D is possibly TRBD1 (6 bases). The CDR3 has 14 residues. Germline loops: CDR1 MNHNY, CDR2 SVGAGI (reference sequence). Trimming stripped 6 bases from V and 2 bases from J, with 12 bases between. Written as DNA, the CDR3 is TGTGCCAGCAGCTCACAGGGCCTCACAGATACGCAGTATTTT. Residues: CASSSQGLTDTQYF.

The V and J genes are TRBV19 and TRBJ1-2; D remains unclear. This CDR3 is built from 14 residues. V shed 5 bases and J shed 3 bases, with 13 bases lying between them. Germline CDR1 reads LNHDA; CDR2 reads SQIVND (reference sequence). Written as DNA, the CDR3 is TGTGCCAGTAGTGGCGGTAGGGCGTACTATGGCTACACCTTC. It is translated as CASSGGRAYYGYTF.

The chain links TRBV19 to TRBJ2-6; D is tentatively TRBD1 or TRBD2 (5 bases each). Germline loops: CDR1 LNHDA, CDR2 SQIVND (reference sequence). With 4 bases removed from V and 2 bases from J, the gap between germline ends came to 12 bases. The CDR3 extends over 16 amino acids. CDR3 loop: CASSTGSRTGANVLTF. CDR3 bases: TGTGCCAGTAGTACAGGGAGTAGAACTGGGGCCAACGTCCTGACTTTC.

This sequence joins TRBV6-6 and TRBJ2-7; D could derive from TRBD1 or TRBD2 (5 bases each). Germline V gene data show CDR1 as MNHNY and CDR2 as SVGAGI (reference sequence). The CDR3 consists of 13 residues. Trimming shortened V by 2 bases and J by 3 bases, and 8 bases separated the two germline ends. CDR3 sequence reads: CASSYGGIYEQYF. The CDR3 DNA sequence: TGTGCCAGCAGTTACGGGGGAATCTACGAGCAGTACTTC.

The rearrangement joins TRBV19 to TRBJ2-7; 7 bases are shared with TRBD2. CDR3 length equals 14 residues. Germline lookup yields CDR1 LNHDA and CDR2 SQIVND (reference sequence). The J segment lost 6 bases and the V segment lost 1 base, leaving 6 bases of the junction unmatched. This chain's CDR3 is CASSIGTRTGEQYF. The CDR3, as DNA: TGTGCCAGTAGTATAGGGACTAGAACGGGCGAGCAGTACTTC.

This clone was recorded once. The J gene is TRBJ2-7, the V gene TRBV29-1; D call uncertain. V was trimmed by 7 bases and J by 2 bases, leaving 12 bases between them. CDR1 is SQVTM and CDR2 is ANQGSEA in the germline V gene. The CDR3 length is 12 residues. Here the CDR3 DNA reads TGCAGCGCTCTGACACCTACCTACGAGCAGTACTTC. Its protein is CSALTPTYEQYF.

Points on this clone: One end of the junction does not line up with germline, which may come from a read error. The chain uses TRBV5-6 and TRBJ1-2; D call uncertain. The CDR3 spans 14 residues. Germline-derived CDR1 and CDR2 are SGHDT and YYEEEE. DNA for the CDR3: TGTGCCAGCACACTAGGACGGACTTCCTATGACTACACCTTC. It is translated as CASTLGRTSYDYTF.

The CDR3 here is CASSEVDNQPQHF. The CDR3 region has the DNA TGTGCCAGCAGTGAAGTCGACAATCAGCCCCAGCATTTT. The V call is TRBV6-1, the J call TRBJ1-5; D ambiguous. V was shortened by 1 base and J by 3 bases, with 4 bases between the two germline ends. The CDR3 covers 13 residues. Looked up from germline, CDR1 is MNHNS and CDR2 is SASEGT.

J is TRBJ1-3 and V is TRBV7-8; 8 bases map to TRBD1. CDR3 length: 17 amino acids. CDR1 and CDR2 from the germline V gene are SGHVS and FQNEAQ. V was clipped by 5 bases and J by 0 bases; unmatched bases: 9. The CDR3 sequence: CASSKMTGALSGNTIYF. The CDR3 nucleotides are TGTGCCAGCAGCAAAATGACAGGGGCCCTCTCTGGAAACACCATATATTTT.

Only one count was recorded for this clone. The gene calls are TRBV6-5 and TRBJ2-1; TRBD2 matches 11 bases. This CDR3 is 15 amino acids long. From germline, CDR1 is MNHEY and CDR2 SVGAGI. The V segment lost 6 bases and the J segment 7 bases; nucleotides outside the gene matches: 8. The chain's CDR3 is CASSMLAGGWNEQFF. CDR3 DNA sequence: TGTGCCAGCAGCATGCTAGCGGGGGGCTGGAATGAGCAGTTCTTC.

Notes on this clone: At one end the junction does not follow the germline gene, possibly because of a read error. This sample also contains other DNA sequences that code for the same CDR3. This rearrangement joins TRBV9 to TRBJ2-7, with D perhaps matching TRBD1 (6 bases). CDR1 and CDR2 (germline): SGDLS, YYNGEE. The CDR3 length is 15 residues. This CDR3 is CASSPRGGLAYEQYF. In DNA, the CDR3 is TGTGCCAGCAGCCCCCGAGGGGGATTGGCCTACGAGCAGTATTTC.